The T cell receptor (beta chain) described here comes from a study of memory CD4+ T cells and cytomegalovirus serostatus. Study at large: Healthy Belgian adult donors included several CMV-positive and 24 CMV-negative people.

Single viable CD3+CD4+CD8-CD45RO+ cells were sorted as the memory CD4+ T cells. CD4+ T cells were isolated by positive magnetic selection. Original handling: Out-of-frame sequences were removed, leaving 2,204,828 distinct TCRbeta sequences. This table comes from immunoSEQ multiplex PCR, and its TCRdb copy is limited to in-frame clones, with some not included. D and trimming were read from the DNA, whereas the V and J calls and clone size are those reported in that table. The data hold roughly 53,000 clones, with roughly four fifths observed a single time. On this clone: Its specificity is not known.

Overall study findings and caveats: Of 150 to 200 reported CMV TCRbeta sequences, some 67 were found in memory CD4+ repertoires.

CDR1 is KGHSH and CDR2 is LQKENI in the germline V gene. The V end was cut by 6 bases, the J end by 2 bases, with 10 bases between. The CDR3 loop spans 13 amino acids. The sequenced sample consisted of memory CD4+ T cells from blood. This clonotype was obtained from an adult in good health and CMV-seronegative. The J gene is TRBJ2-5, the V gene TRBV18, with a tentative D call TRBD1 (6 bases). DNA of the CDR3: TGTGCCAGCTCGACCGGACAGCAAGAGACCCAGTACTTC. This translates into CASSTGQQETQYF. Full variable domain (outside the CDR3, taken from reference TRBV18 and TRBJ2-5): NAGVMQNPRHLVRRRGQEARLRCSPMKGHSHVYWYRQLPEEGLKFMVYLQKENIIDESGMPKERFSAEFPKEGPSILRIQQVVRGDSAAYFCASSTGQQETQYFGPGTRLLVL.